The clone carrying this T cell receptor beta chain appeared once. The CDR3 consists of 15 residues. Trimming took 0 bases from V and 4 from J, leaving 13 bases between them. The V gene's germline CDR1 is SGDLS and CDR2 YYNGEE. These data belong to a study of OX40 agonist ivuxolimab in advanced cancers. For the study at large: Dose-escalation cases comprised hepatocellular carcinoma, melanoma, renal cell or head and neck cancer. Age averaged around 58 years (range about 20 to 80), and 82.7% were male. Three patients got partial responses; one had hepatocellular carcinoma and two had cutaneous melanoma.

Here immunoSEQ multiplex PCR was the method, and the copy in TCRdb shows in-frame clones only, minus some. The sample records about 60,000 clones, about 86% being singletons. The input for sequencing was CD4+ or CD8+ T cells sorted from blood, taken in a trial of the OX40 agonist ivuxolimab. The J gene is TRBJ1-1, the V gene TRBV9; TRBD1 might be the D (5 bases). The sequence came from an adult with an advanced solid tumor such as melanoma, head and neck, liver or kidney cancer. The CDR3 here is CASSVGRVIGTEAFF. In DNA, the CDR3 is TGTGCCAGCAGCGTAGGCAGGGTAATTGGCACTGAAGCTTTCTTT.